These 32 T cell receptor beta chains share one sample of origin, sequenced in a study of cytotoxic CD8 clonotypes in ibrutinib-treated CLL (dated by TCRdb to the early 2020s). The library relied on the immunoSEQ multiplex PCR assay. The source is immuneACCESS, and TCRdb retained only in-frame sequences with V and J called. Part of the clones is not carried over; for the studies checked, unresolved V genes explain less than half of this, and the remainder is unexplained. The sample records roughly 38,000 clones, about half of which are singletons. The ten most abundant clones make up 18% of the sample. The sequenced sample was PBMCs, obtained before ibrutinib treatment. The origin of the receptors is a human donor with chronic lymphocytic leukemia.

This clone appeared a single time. The CDR3 sequence is CASSRRVVAGDYNEQFF. CDR3 bases: TGTGCCAGCTCACGCCGAGTGGTAGCGGGGGACTACAATGAGCAGTTCTTC. This chain links TRBV18 with TRBJ2-1; 9 bases match TRBD2. Trimming cost V 4 bases and J 3 bases; bases outside gene matches: 10. Germline-derived CDR1 and CDR2 are KGHSH and LQKENI. The CDR3 spans 17 residues.

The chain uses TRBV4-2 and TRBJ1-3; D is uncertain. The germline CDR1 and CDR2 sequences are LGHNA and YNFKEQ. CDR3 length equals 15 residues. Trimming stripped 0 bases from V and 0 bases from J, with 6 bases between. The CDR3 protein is CASSQDPISGNTIYF. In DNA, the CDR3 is TGTGCCAGCAGCCAAGATCCCATCTCTGGAAACACCATATATTTT.

The CDR3 DNA reads TGTGCCAGCAGCCTGGGTGGGACCCTTTCCGAGCAGTACTTC. As protein: CASSLGGTLSEQYF. The genes are TRBV6-6 and TRBJ2-7; D may correspond to TRBD1 or TRBD2 (5 bases each). Trimming removed 6 bases from V and 6 bases from J, with 18 bases in between. This CDR3 spans 14 amino acids. Germline V gives CDR1 MNHNY, CDR2 SVGAGI (reference sequence).

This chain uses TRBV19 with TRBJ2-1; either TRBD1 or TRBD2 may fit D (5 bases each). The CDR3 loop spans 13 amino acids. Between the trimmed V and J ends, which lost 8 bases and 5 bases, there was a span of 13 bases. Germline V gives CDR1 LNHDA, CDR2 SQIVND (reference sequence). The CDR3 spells CASAPGPDNEQFF. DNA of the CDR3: TGTGCCAGTGCCCCGGGACCCGACAATGAGCAGTTCTTC.

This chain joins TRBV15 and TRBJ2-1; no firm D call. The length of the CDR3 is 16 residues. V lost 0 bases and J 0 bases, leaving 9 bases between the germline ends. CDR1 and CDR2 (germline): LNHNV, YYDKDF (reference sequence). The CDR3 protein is CATSRETPSSYNEQFF. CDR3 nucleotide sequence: TGTGCCACCAGCAGAGAAACGCCTAGCTCCTACAATGAGCAGTTCTTC.

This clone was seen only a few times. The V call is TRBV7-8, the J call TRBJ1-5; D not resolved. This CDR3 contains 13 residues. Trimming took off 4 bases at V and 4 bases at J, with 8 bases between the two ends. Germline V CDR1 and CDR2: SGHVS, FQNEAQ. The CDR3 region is CASSSRGNQPQHF. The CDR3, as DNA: TGTGCCAGCAGCTCCCGAGGGAATCAGCCCCAGCATTTT.

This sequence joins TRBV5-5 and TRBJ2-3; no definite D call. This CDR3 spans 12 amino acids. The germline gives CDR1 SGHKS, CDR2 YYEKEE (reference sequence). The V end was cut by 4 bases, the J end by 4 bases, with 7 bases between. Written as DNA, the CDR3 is TGTGCCAGCAGCCAGACCGCAGATACGCAGTATTTT. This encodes CASSQTADTQYF.

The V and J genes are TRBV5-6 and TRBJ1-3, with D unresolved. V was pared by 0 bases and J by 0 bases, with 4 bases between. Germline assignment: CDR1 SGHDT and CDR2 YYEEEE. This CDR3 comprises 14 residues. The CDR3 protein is CASSLAGSGNTIYF. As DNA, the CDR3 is TGTGCCAGCAGCTTGGCTGGCTCTGGAAACACCATATATTTT.

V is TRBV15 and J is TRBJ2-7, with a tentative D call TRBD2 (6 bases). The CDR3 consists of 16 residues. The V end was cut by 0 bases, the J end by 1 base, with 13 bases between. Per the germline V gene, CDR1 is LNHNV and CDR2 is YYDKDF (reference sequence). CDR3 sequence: CATSRDHGGISYEQYF. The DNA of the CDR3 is TGTGCCACCAGCAGAGATCATGGAGGGATTTCCTACGAGCAGTACTTC.

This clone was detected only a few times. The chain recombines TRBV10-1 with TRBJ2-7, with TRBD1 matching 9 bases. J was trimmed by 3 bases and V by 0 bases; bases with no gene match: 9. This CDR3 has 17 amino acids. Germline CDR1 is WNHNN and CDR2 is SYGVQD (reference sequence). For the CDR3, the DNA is TGCGCCAGCAGTGAGTCCTCCGGGACAGGGACCTTCTACGAGCAGTACTTC. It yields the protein CASSESSGTGTFYEQYF.

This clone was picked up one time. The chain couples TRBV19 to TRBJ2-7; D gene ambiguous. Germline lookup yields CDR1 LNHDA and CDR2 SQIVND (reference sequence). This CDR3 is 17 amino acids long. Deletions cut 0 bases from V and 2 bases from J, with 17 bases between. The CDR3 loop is CASSIDRTAGLAYEQYF. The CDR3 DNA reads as TGTGCCAGTAGTATAGATCGAACCGCAGGTCTGGCCTACGAGCAGTACTTC.

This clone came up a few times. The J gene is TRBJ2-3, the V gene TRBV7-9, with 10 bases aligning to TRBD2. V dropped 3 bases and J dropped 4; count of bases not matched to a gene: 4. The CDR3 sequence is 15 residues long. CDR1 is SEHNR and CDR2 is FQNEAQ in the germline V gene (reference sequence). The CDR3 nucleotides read TGTGCCAGCAGCTTTGCTAGCGGGGGTGCAGATACGCAGTATTTT. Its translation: CASSFASGGADTQYF.

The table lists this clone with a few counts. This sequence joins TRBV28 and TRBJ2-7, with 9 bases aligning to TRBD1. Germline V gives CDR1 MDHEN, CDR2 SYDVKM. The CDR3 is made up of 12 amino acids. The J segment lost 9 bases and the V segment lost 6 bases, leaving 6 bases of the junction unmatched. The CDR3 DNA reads TGTGCCAGCAGCTGGGACAGGGCCGCGCAGTACTTC. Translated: CASSWDRAAQYF.

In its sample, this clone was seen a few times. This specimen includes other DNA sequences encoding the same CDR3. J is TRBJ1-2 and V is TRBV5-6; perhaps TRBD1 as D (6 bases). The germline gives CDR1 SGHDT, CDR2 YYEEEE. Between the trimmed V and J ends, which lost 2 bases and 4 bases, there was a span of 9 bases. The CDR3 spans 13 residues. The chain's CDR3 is CASSLQGSYGYTF. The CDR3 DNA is TGTGCCAGCAGCTTACAGGGTAGCTATGGCTACACCTTC.

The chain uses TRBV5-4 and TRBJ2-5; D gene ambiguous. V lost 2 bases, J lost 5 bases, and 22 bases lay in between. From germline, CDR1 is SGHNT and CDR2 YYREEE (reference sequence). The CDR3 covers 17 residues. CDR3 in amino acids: CASSLIIGPPKAETQYF. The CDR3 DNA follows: TGTGCCAGCAGCTTAATAATCGGACCACCCAAGGCGGAGACCCAGTACTTC.

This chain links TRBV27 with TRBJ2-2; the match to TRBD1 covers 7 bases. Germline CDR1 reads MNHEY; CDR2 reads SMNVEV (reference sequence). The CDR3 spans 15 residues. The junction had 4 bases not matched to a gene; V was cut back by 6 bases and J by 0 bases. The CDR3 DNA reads TGTGCCAGCAGCCTCAGGGGGTCGAACACCGGGGAGCTGTTTTTT. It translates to CASSLRGSNTGELFF.

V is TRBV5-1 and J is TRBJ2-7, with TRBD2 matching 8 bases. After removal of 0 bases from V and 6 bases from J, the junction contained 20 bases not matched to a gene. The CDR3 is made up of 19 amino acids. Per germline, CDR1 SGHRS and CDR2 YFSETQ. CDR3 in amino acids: CASSLARVSGGWPLAEQYF. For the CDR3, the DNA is TGCGCCAGCAGCTTGGCTAGAGTGAGCGGGGGCTGGCCCCTTGCCGAGCAGTACTTC.

In DNA, the CDR3 is TGCGCCAGCAGCCCGAGGGGGGTCGGGGCGACAGATACGCAGTATTTT. Translated, it gives CASSPRGVGATDTQYF. V and J are TRBV5-1 and TRBJ2-3; D possibly matches TRBD1 or TRBD2 (6 bases each). This CDR3 comprises 16 residues. Per germline, CDR1 SGHRS and CDR2 YFSETQ. Between the trimmed V and J ends, which lost 4 bases and 3 bases, there was a span of 18 bases.

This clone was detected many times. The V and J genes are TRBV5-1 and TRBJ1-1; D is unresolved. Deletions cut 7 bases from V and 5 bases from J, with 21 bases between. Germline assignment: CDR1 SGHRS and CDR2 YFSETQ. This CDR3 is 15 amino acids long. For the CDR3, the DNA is TGCGCCAGCGGATTTGGGATAGGTCTACGGACTGAAGCTTTCTTT. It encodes CASGFGIGLRTEAFF.

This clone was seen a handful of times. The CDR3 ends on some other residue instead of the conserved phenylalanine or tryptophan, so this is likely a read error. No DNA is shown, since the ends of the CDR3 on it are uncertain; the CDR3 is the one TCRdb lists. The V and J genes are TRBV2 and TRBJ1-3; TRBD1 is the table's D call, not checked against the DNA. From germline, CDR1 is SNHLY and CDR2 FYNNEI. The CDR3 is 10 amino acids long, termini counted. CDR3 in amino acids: CASRTQGTVV.

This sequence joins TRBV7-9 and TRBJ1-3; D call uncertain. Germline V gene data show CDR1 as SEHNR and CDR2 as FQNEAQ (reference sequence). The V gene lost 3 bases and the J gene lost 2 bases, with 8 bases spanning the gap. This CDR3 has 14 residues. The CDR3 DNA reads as TGTGCCAGCAGCTTTGGGCAAACTGGAAACACCATATATTTT. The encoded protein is CASSFGQTGNTIYF.

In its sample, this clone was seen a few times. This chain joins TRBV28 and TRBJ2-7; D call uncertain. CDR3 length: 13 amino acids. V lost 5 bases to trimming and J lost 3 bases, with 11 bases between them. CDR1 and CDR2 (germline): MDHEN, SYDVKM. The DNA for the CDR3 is TGTGCCAGCAGTCCGTCTACCCACTACGAGCAGTACTTC. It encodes CASSPSTHYEQYF.

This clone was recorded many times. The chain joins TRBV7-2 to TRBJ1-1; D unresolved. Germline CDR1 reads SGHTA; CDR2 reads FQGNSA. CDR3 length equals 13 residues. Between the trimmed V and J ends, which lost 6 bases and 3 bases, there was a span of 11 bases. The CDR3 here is CASRLTGDTEAFF. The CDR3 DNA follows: TGTGCCAGCAGGTTAACCGGGGACACTGAAGCTTTCTTT. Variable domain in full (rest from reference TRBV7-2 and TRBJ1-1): GAGVSQSPSNKVTEKGKDVELRCDPISGHTALYWYRQSLGQGLEFLIYFQGNSAPDKSGLPSDRFSAERTGGSVSTLTIQRTQQEDSAVYLCASRLTGDTEAFFGQGTRLTVV.

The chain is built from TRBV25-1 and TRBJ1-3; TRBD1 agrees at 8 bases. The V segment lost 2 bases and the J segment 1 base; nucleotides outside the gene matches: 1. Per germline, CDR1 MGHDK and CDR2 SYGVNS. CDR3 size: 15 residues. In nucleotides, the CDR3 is TGTGCCAGCAGTGAACAGGGGGCATCTGGAAACACCATATATTTT. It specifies CASSEQGASGNTIYF.

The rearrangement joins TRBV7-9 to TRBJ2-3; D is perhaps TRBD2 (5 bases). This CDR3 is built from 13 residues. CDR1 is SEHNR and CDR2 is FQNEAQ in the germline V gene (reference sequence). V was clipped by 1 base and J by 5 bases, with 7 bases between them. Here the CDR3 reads CASSLVRGDTQYF. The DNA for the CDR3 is TGTGCCAGCAGCTTAGTTCGGGGAGATACGCAGTATTTT.

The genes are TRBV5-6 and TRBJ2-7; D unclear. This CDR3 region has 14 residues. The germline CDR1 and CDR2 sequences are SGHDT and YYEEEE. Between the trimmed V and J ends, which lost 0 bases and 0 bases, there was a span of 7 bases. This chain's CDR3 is CASSLVLFSYEQYF. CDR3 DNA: TGTGCCAGCAGCTTGGTCTTATTCTCCTACGAGCAGTACTTC.

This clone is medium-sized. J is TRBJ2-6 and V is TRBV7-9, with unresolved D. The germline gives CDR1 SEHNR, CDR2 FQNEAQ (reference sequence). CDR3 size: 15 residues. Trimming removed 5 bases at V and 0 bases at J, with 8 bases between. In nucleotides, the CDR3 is TGTGCCAGCAGCCGACGAGCCTCTGGGGCCAACGTCCTGACTTTC. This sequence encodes CASSRRASGANVLTF.

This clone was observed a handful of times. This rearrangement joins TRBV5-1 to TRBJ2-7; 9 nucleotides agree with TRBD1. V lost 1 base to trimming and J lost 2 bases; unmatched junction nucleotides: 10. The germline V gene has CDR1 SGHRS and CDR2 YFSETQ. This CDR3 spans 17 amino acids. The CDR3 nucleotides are TGCGCCAGCAGCTTGTTCGATCCGGGACAGGGAGCCTACGAGCAGTACTTC. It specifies CASSLFDPGQGAYEQYF.

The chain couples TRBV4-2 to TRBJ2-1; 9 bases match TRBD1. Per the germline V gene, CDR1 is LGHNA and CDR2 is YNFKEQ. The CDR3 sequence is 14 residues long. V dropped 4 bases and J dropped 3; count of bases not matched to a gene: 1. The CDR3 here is CASSRTGDYNEQFF. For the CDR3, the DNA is TGTGCCAGCAGCCGGACAGGGGACTACAATGAGCAGTTCTTC.

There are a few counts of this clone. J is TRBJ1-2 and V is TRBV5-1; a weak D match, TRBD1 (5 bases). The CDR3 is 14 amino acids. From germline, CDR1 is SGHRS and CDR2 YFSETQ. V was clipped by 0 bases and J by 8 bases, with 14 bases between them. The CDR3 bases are TGCGCCAGCAGCTTGGATGGGGCCCAGAGGGGCTACACCTTC. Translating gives CASSLDGAQRGYTF.

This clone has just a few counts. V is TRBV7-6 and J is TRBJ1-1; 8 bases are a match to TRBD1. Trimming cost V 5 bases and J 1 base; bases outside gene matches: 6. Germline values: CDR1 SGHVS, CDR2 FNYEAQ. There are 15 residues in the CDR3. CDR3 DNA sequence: TGTGCCAGCAGCGACGGGGGGACAGGGAACACTGAAGCTTTCTTT. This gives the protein CASSDGGTGNTEAFF.

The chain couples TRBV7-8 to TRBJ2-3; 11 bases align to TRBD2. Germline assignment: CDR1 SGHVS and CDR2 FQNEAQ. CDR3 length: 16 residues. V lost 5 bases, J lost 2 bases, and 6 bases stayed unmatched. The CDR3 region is CASSTLAGGSTDTQYF. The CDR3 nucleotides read TGTGCCAGCAGCACCTTAGCGGGGGGGTCCACAGATACGCAGTATTTT.